These 5 T cell receptor beta chains came from one sample sequenced in a study of naive and memory T cell subsets. The beta constant-region primer was an equimolar mix of two oligonucleotides covering TRBC1 and TRBC2. TCRdb recomputed calls from the UMI-ligation and nested PCR reads with MiXCR, one row per CDR3 protein. This sample yields under 150,000 distinct CDR3 sequences, of which approximately 15% are seen a single time; 0.14% belongs to the top ten. The sequenced material came from naive CD4+ T cells from blood. Receptor source: a human donor in good health.

This clonotype has a handful of counts. V is TRBV30 and J is TRBJ1-3; D uncertain. The V gene lost 0 bases and the J gene lost 4 bases, with 7 bases spanning the gap. This CDR3 spans 13 amino acids. Looked up from germline, CDR1 is GTSNPN and CDR2 is SVGIG (reference sequence). For the CDR3, the DNA is TGTGCCTGGAGTGTAATGGCCGGAAACACCATATATTTT. Its translation is CAWSVMAGNTIYF.

The gene calls are TRBV7-2 and TRBJ2-3, with 11 bases identical to TRBD2. Germline V lookup: CDR1 SGHTA, CDR2 FQGNSA. The J segment lost 2 bases and the V segment lost 5 bases, leaving 3 bases of the junction unmatched. This CDR3 comprises 15 residues. CDR3 nucleotides: TGTGCCAGCAGCCGACTAGCGGGGCCCACAGATACGCAGTATTTT. This encodes CASSRLAGPTDTQYF.

The V and J genes are TRBV10-3 and TRBJ1-5; D is unclear. V was pared by 0 bases and J by 6 bases, with 12 bases between. This CDR3 comprises 15 residues. Germline assignment: CDR1 ENHRY and CDR2 SYGVKD. CDR3 sequence reads: CAISESVVLGQPQHF. The CDR3 DNA reads as TGTGCCATCAGTGAGTCTGTGGTTCTGGGTCAGCCCCAGCATTTT.

The chain is built from TRBV30 and TRBJ1-2; D not resolved. V gave up 0 bases and J gave up 2 bases, with 4 bases separating them. CDR1 and CDR2 from the germline V gene are GTSNPN and SVGIG (reference sequence). CDR3 length: 12 amino acids. CDR3 sequence reads: CAWSVSNYGYTF. CDR3 nucleotide sequence: TGTGCCTGGAGTGTCTCCAACTATGGCTACACCTTC.

This clonotype showed up just a few times. This sequence joins TRBV29-1 and TRBJ2-3; 7 bases fit TRBD2. Germline V CDR1 and CDR2: SQVTM, ANQGSEA. CDR3 length equals 16 residues. V shed 4 bases and J 4 bases; nucleotides not matched to a gene: 14. In nucleotides, the CDR3 is TGCAGCGTTGGGGTATTGCGGGAGAGCTTGGCAGATACGCAGTATTTT. Residues: CSVGVLRESLADTQYF.